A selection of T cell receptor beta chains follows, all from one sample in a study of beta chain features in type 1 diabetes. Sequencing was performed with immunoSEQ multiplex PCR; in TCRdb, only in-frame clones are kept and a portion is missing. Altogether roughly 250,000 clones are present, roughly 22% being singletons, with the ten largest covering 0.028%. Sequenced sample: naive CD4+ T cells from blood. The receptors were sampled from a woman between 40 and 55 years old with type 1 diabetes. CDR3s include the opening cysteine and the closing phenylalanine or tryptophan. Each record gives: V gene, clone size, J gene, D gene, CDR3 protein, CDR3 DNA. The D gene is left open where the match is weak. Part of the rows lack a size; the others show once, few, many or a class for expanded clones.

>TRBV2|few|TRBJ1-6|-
CASREQSGSPLHF
TGTGCCAGCAGGGAGCAATCTGGATCACCCCTCCACTTT
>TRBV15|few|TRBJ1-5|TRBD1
CATSRPVGTGGDQPQHF
TGTGCCACCAGCAGGCCCGTGGGGACAGGAGGGGATCAGCCCCAGCATTTT
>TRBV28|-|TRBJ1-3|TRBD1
CASTGGGGNTIYF
TGTGCCAGCACAGGGGGCGGTGGAAACACCATATATTTT
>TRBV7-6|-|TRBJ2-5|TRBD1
CASSLEGQGETQYF
TGTGCCAGCAGCTTAGAGGGACAGGGAGAGACCCAGTACTTC
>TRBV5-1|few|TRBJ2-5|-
CASSLADSQETQYF
TGCGCCAGCAGCTTGGCCGACAGCCAAGAGACCCAGTACTTC
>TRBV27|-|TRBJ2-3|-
CASRRRPPGDTQYF
TGTGCCAGCCGGCGGAGGCCCCCGGGGGATACGCAGTATTTT
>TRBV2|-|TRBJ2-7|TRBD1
CASSEGTGFYEQYF
TGTGCCAGCAGTGAAGGGACAGGGTTCTACGAGCAGTACTTC
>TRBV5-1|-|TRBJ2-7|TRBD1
CASSPKDRTYEQYF
TGCGCCAGCAGCCCAAAGGACAGGACCTACGAGCAGTACTTC
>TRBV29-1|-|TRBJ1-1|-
CSVGYRPMNTEAFF
TGCAGCGTAGGGTACAGGCCGATGAACACTGAAGCTTTCTTT
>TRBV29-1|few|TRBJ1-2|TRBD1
CSSDRDGGYTF
TGCAGCTCCGACAGGGATGGGGGCTACACCTTC
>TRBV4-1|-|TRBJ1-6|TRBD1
CASSRTGERDSPLHF
TGCGCCAGCAGCCGGACAGGGGAGAGAGACTCACCCCTCCACTTT
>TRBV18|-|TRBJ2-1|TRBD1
CASSSDRGQFF
TGTGCCAGCTCATCCGACAGGGGACAGTTCTTC
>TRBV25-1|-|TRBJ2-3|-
CASGAASTDTQYF
TGTGCCAGCGGGGCAGCGAGCACAGATACGCAGTATTTT
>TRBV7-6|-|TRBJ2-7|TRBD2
CASSLALAGAEQYF
TGTGCCAGCAGCTTAGCACTAGCGGGAGCCGAGCAGTACTTC
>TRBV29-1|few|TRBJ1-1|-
CSAMEAEAFF
TGCAGCGCAATGGAGGCCGAAGCTTTCTTT
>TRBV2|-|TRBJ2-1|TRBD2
CASSPGLGGNEQFF
TGTGCCAGCAGCCCGGGACTAGGAGGGAATGAGCAGTTCTTC
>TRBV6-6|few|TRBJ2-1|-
CASSPGGNPFDEQFF
TGTGCCAGCAGTCCCGGAGGGAACCCGTTCGATGAGCAGTTCTTC
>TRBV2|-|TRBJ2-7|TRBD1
CASRGQGTYEQYF
TGTGCCAGCAGGGGACAGGGGACCTACGAGCAGTACTTC
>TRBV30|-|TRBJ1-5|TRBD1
CAWSQGEYQPQHF
TGTGCCTGGAGTCAGGGGGAGTATCAGCCCCAGCATTTT
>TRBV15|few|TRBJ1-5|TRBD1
CATSRRQGGNQPQHF
TGTGCCACCAGCAGAAGACAGGGCGGTAATCAGCCCCAGCATTTT
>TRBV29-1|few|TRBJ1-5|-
CSVVIGGYGNQPQHF
TGCAGCGTTGTCATAGGGGGATATGGCAATCAGCCCCAGCATTTT
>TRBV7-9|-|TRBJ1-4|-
CASSLARSNEKLFF
TGTGCCAGCAGCTTAGCCAGGTCCAATGAAAAACTGTTTTTT
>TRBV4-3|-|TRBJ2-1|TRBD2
CASSQDGGGANEQFF
TGCGCCAGCAGCCAAGACGGCGGGGGGGCCAATGAGCAGTTCTTC
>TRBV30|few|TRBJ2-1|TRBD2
CAWVPGGGIYNEQFF
TGTGCCTGGGTGCCCGGCGGGGGGATTTACAATGAGCAGTTCTTC
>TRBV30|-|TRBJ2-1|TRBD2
CAWSVLGLAGVSEQFF
TGTGCCTGGAGTGTATTGGGACTAGCGGGAGTAAGCGAGCAGTTCTTC
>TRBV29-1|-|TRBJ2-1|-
CSVVGLKSSYNEQFF
TGCAGCGTTGTGGGACTCAAGAGCTCCTACAATGAGCAGTTCTTC
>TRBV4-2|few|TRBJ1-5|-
CASSQGESQPQHF
TGTGCCAGCAGCCAAGGAGAGAGTCAGCCCCAGCATTTT
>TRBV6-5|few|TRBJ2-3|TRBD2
CASSWSSMGEGDTQYF
TGTGCCAGCAGTTGGAGTAGTATGGGGGAGGGAGATACGCAGTATTTT
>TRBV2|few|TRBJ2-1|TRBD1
CASSAEGQDYNEQFF
TGTGCCAGCAGTGCGGAGGGACAGGACTACAATGAGCAGTTCTTC
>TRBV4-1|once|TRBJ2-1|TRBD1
CASSHPGTGAYNEQFF
TGCGCCAGCAGCCATCCCGGGACAGGGGCCTACAATGAGCAGTTCTTC
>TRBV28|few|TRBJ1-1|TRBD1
CASSFEGATEAFF
TGTGCCAGCAGTTTTGAGGGGGCCACTGAAGCTTTCTTT
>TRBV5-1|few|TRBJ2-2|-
CASSVDSQVSTGELFF
TGCGCCAGCAGCGTGGACAGCCAAGTTTCCACCGGGGAGCTGTTTTTT
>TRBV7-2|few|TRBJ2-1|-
CASTSGVSYNEQFF
TGTGCCAGCACCTCTGGAGTGTCCTACAATGAGCAGTTCTTC
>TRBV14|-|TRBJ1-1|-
CASSQYSGTEAFF
TGTGCCAGCAGCCAGTACAGTGGGACTGAAGCTTTCTTT
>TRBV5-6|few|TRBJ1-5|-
CASSGPGGASNQPQHF
TGTGCCAGCAGCGGCCCAGGTGGGGCAAGCAATCAGCCCCAGCATTTT
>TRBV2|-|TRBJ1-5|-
CASKVQGEQPQHF
TGTGCCAGCAAGGTGCAGGGTGAACAGCCCCAGCATTTT
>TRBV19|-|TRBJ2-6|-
CASSSDNSGANVLTF
TGTGCCAGTAGTAGCGACAACTCTGGGGCCAACGTCCTGACTTTC
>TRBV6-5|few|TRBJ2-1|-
CASRNPRGYEQFF
TGTGCCAGCAGGAACCCCAGAGGCTATGAGCAGTTCTTC
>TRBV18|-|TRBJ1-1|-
CASSLGGADTEAFF
TGTGCCAGCTCATTAGGAGGTGCGGACACTGAAGCTTTCTTT
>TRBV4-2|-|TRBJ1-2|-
CASSQEGSGANYGYTF
TGTGCCAGCAGCCAAGAAGGCTCAGGGGCTAACTATGGCTACACCTTC